Included here is one TCR beta chain sequence, with context. The sample comes from a study of cytomegalovirus exposure and HLA in healthy donors. It was with 60 Vbeta and 13 Jbeta primers that the PCR ran. Clones were read by immunoSEQ multiplex PCR, and TCRdb kept only the in-frame ones, dropping some. This sample has 95,000 to 150,000 clones, with over 60% found just once. The CDR3 length is 14 residues. With 5 bases clipped from V and 4 bases from J, the junction kept 6 bases outside the gene matches. Germline V gene sequence: CDR1 MNHEY, CDR2 SVGAGI. As for the donors, each was a healthy bone marrow donor. Nominally healthy donors provided the samples, though records likely missed some immune exposures. For the donor in question, CMV serostatus went unrecorded.

The origin of this receptor is a human donor in good health. This sequence joins TRBV6-5 and TRBJ1-2; the match to TRBD1 covers 8 bases. The specimen sequenced was PBMCs. CDR3 nucleotides: TGTGCCAGCAGTGACGCAGGGGGCTCCTATGGCTACACCTTC. Protein product: CASSDAGGSYGYTF.